This record covers a single T cell receptor beta chain. TCRdb keeps only in-frame clones here, not all; method: immunoSEQ multiplex PCR. Here the sample spans tens of thousands of clones, around 90% being singletons. Trimming took 1 base from V and 2 from J; bases not matched to a gene: 8. The CDR3 runs 16 residues. CDR1 and CDR2 (germline): MGHRA, YSYEKL. This specimen belongs to a study of T cells in localized non-small cell lung cancer. The sequences come from peripheral blood, collected before any cancer treatment. V usage is TRBV4-1 and J usage is TRBJ2-7; 7 positions match TRBD1. The source of this sequence is a man between 40 and 75 years old with stage I squamous cell lung carcinoma. The CDR3 coding sequence is TGCGCCAGCAGCCAAGCCCCTGGCAGGGGGACCTACGAGCAGTACTTC. Translation: CASSQAPGRGTYEQYF.